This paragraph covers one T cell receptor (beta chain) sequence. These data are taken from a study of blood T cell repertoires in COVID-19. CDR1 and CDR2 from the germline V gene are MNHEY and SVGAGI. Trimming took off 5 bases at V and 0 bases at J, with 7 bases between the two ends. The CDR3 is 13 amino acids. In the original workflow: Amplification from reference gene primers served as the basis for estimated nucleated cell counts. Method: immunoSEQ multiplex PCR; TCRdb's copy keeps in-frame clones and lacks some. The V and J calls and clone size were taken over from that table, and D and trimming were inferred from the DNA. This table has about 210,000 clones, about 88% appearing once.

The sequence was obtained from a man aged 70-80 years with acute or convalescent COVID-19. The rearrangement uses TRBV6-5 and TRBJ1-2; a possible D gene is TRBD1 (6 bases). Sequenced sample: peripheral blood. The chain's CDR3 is CASSTGTNYGYTF. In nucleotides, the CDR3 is TGTGCCAGCAGTACAGGGACTAACTATGGCTACACCTTC.